This T cell receptor beta chain emerged from a study of Ad26.COV2.S vaccination and SARS-CoV-2 variants. This CDR3 has 12 amino acids. Germline CDR1 reads MDHEN; CDR2 reads SYDVKM. Trimming removed 6 bases at V and 3 bases at J, with 8 bases between. Treatment given: roughly 18 received Ad26.COV2.S at low or high dose, single or two shots; roughly 5 received placebo; per-sample allocation not given. Sample collection was performed on day 63 after the first vaccine or placebo injection. Produced via immunoSEQ multiplex PCR; TCRdb's table is partial and in-frame only. Of around 450,000 clones listed, less than 95% are singletons.

This sample comprised peripheral blood, obtained in a trial of Ad26.COV2.S vaccine versus placebo. This sequence originates from a person between 18 and 59 years old who received the Ad26.COV2.S COVID-19 vaccine or a placebo. The chain joins TRBV28 to TRBJ2-5; no clear D. The CDR3 sequence is CASSPSEETQYF. DNA for the CDR3: TGTGCCAGCAGCCCTTCGGAAGAGACCCAGTACTTC. Complete variable domain (other parts from reference TRBV28 and TRBJ2-5): DVKVTQSSRYLVKRTGEKVFLECVQDMDHENMFWYRQDPGLGLRLIYFSYDVKMKEKGDIPEGYSVSREKKERFSLILESASTNQTSMYLCASSPSEETQYFGPGTRLLVL.